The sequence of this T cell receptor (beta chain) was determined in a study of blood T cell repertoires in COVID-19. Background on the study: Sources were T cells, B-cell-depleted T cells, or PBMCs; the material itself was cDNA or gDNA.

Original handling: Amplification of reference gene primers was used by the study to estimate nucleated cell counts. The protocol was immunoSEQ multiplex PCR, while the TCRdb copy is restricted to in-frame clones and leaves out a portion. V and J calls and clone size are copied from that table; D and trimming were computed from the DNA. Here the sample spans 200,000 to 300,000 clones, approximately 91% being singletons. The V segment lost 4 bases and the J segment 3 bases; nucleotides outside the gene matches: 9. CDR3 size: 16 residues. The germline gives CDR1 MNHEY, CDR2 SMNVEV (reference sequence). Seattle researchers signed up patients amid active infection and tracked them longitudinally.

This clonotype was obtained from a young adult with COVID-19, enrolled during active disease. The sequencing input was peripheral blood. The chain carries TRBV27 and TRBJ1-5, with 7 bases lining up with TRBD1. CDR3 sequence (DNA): TGTGCCAGCAGTTCAACCGGGACAGTATTCAATCAGCCCCAGCATTTT. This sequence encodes CASSSTGTVFNQPQHF.